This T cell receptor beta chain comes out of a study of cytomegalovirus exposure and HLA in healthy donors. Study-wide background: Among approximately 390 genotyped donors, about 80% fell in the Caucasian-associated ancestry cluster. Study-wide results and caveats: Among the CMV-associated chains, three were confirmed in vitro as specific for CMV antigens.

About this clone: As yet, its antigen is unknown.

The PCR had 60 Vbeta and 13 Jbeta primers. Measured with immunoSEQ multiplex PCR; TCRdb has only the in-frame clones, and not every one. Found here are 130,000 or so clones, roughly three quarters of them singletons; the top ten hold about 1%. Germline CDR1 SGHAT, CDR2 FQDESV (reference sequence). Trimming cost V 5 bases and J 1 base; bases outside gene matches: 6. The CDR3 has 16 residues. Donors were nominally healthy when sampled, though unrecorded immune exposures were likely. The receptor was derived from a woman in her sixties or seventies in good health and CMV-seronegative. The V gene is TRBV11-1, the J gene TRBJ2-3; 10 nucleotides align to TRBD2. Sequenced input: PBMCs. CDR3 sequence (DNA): TGTGCCAGCAGCCGATCGGGGACTAGCGGCACAGATACGCAGTATTTT. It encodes CASSRSGTSGTDTQYF.